The T cell receptor (beta chain) under discussion was sequenced for a study of shared clonotypes between healthy human individuals. The table came from immunoSEQ multiplex PCR; TCRdb's copy has only in-frame clones and leaves some out. The table lists about 2,500,000 clones, 85% to 95% of them singletons, with about 0.13% in the top ten. Germline V gives CDR1 MNHEY, CDR2 SVGAGI. Between the trimmed V and J ends, which lost 10 bases and 6 bases, there was a span of 15 bases. CDR3 size: 12 residues. This clone has more than one count but fewer than ten. The chain couples TRBV6-5 to TRBJ1-2; no reliable D call. Sequencing was carried out using naive CD4+ T cells sorted from blood. As to subset: CD45RA+ positively selected. This receptor was obtained from a young man in good health. The CDR3 region is CATRRGADGYTF. The CDR3 nucleotides are TGTGCCACCCGGCGGGGTGCAGATGGCTACACCTTC.